This is a list of T cell receptor beta chains from one sample in a study of CD8 T cells in Susac syndrome. TCRdb analysed the immunoSEQ multiplex PCR reads with MiXCR anew, one entry per CDR3 protein. The sample consists of under 200,000 distinct CDR3 sequences, roughly 95% of them appearing once. Sequencing was performed on CD8+ T cells from PBMCs. The source is a human donor with multiple sclerosis. Each CDR3 is given with its conserved first and last residue. Fields, in order: J gene, V gene, clone size, CDR3 protein. Only some rows state a clone size, as once, few, many or a class for expanded clones.

>TRBJ2-7|TRBV9|.
CASSLGLLTYEQYF
>TRBJ1-2|TRBV30|.
CAWSEEENYGYTF
>TRBJ2-7|TRBV20-1|.
CSASSGADYEQYF
>TRBJ2-7|TRBV7-9|.
CATAYGENEQYF
>TRBJ2-1|TRBV24-1|once
CATSDSQYNEQFF
>TRBJ2-1|TRBV27|.
CASSTGGVYNEQFF
>TRBJ2-1|TRBV3-1|.
CASSQVLREMDQFF
>TRBJ2-7|TRBV11-2|.
CASSLYRDRYEQYF
>TRBJ2-7|TRBV3-1|.
CASSPSTYEQYF
>TRBJ1-1|TRBV6-4|.
CASSEGLNTEAFF
>TRBJ2-7|TRBV6-2/TRBV6-3|.
CASRTGAEQYF
>TRBJ2-1|TRBV29-1|.
CSVSMRATTGNEQFF
>TRBJ2-1|TRBV28|.
CASSFDYDEQFF
>TRBJ2-1|TRBV5-6|.
CASRHRSSYNEQFF
>TRBJ2-7|TRBV20-1|.
CSALSGRSSYEQYF
>TRBJ2-3|TRBV7-8|.
CASSPKYGTDNTDTQYF
>TRBJ1-5|TRBV10-3|.
CAISPGYNQPQHF
>TRBJ2-7|TRBV29-1|.
CSVTGTRISNEQYF
>TRBJ1-5|TRBV7-9|.
CASSLGGSHNQPQHF
>TRBJ2-7|TRBV15|.
CATSGGTGPYEQYF
>TRBJ1-5|TRBV27|.
CASSTGRVQPQHF
>TRBJ1-2|TRBV3-1|.
CASSQAGNGHGYTF
>TRBJ2-3|TRBV10-3|.
CAITQGQRTDTQYF
>TRBJ2-2|TRBV28|.
CASSLRTSGYTGELFF
>TRBJ2-3|TRBV6-1|.
CASTPLGSLAGWDTQYF
>TRBJ2-7|TRBV24-1|.
CATSDGKTGEAYEQYF
>TRBJ2-1|TRBV27|.
CASSSRLGGYNEQFF
>TRBJ1-2|TRBV5-6|once
CASSLGDSGGSYGYTF
>TRBJ1-5|TRBV28|.
CASSWVGSNQPQHF
>TRBJ2-7|TRBV2|.
CASSYHMDGGSYEQYF
>TRBJ2-6|TRBV20-1|.
CSAWDRGSSGANVLTF
>TRBJ2-6|TRBV27|.
CASSPRTGQGANVLTF
>TRBJ1-5|TRBV15|.
CATSSANQPQHF
>TRBJ2-7|TRBV29-1|.
CSVDWTGAAHEQYF
>TRBJ1-5|TRBV27|.
CASSPYDRERQPQHF
>TRBJ2-1|TRBV3-1|.
CASSQVSHYNEQFF
>TRBJ2-1|TRBV20-1|.
CSASSSELYNEQFF
>TRBJ1-2|TRBV7-9|.
CASSLAAYGYTF
>TRBJ2-7|TRBV27|.
CASSLAGPGLVAYEQYF
>TRBJ2-1|TRBV7-9|.
CASSLAGGTVREQFF
>TRBJ1-2|TRBV6-1|.
CASSGRRPIYGYTF
>TRBJ2-3|TRBV25-1|.
CASERSGVTDTQYF
>TRBJ2-2|TRBV3-1|.
CASSRRDLKTGELFF
>TRBJ2-7|TRBV29-1|.
CSARDSSSYEQYF
>TRBJ2-1|TRBV5-1|.
CASSLTSGSPNEQFF
>TRBJ2-1|TRBV12-3/TRBV12-4|.
CASSFGGGAGEQFF
>TRBJ1-5|TRBV27|.
CASSPGTGRSNQPQHF
>TRBJ2-1|TRBV4-2|.
CASSNGRDEQFF
>TRBJ2-1|TRBV20-1|.
CSASPSETYNEQFF
>TRBJ2-7|TRBV12-3/TRBV12-4|.
CASSQGAGTEQYF
>TRBJ2-1|TRBV14|.
CASSQALAGEYNEQFF
>TRBJ1-2|TRBV5-1|once
CASSLEDGGTVNGYTF